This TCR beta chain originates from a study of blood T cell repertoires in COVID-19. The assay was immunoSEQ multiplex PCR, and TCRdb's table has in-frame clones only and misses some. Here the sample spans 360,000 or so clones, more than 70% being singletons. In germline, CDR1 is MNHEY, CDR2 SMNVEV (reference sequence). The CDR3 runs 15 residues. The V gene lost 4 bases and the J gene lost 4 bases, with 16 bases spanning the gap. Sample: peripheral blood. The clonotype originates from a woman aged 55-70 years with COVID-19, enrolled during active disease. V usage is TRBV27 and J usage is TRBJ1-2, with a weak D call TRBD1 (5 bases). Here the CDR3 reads CASSSSGPRGYGYTF. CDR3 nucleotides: TGTGCCAGCAGTTCATCAGGGCCAAGGGGCTATGGCTACACCTTC.